The sequence of this TCR beta chain was determined in a study of post-analysis software for immune sequencing data. Study context: Recorded subtypes: relapsing-remitting, secondary progressive, progressive-relapsing; some patients unannotated.

Study conclusions and caveats: Several TRBV segments were more frequent in patients than controls; TRBV5-6, TRBV5-1 and TRBV20-1 belonged to this group.

This clonotype was observed at least ten times. Its antigen is not known. Tagging with unique molecular identifiers was a feature of the TCR beta cDNA libraries. One entry per CDR3 protein results from TCRdb running MiXCR on the PCR reads. The sample includes 150,000 to 200,000 distinct CDR3 sequences, 30% of them seen just once. Unmatched junction bases numbered 10, after V lost 3 bases and J lost 2 bases. CDR1 and CDR2 from the germline V gene are MNHEY and SVGAGI. The CDR3 extends over 16 amino acids. The sequence was collected from a girl under 18 with multiple sclerosis. The chain joins TRBV6-5 to TRBJ2-7; TRBD2 matches at 7 bases. The material sequenced was blood. As DNA, the CDR3 is TGTGCCAGCAGTTATAGGGAGGGAGACCGTCCCTACGAGCAGTACTTC. It translates to CASSYREGDRPYEQYF.